The text below deals with one T cell receptor beta chain. The data derive from a study of CD8 T cells in Susac syndrome. This CDR3 comprises 18 residues. The V and J ends lost 0 bases and 6 bases, in that order; junction bases with no gene match: 12. Germline assignment: CDR1 SGDLS and CDR2 YYNGEE. An amount of RNA that ranged from roughly 0.5 to 1 ug was reverse transcribed with random hexamers. An immunoSEQ multiplex PCR amplified TCR beta CDR3 over 54 Vbeta and 13 Jbeta. One entry per CDR3 protein results from TCRdb running MiXCR on the immunoSEQ multiplex PCR reads. The data contain about 150,000 distinct CDR3 sequences, roughly 94% of them singletons. The CD8+ and CD4+ T cells were isolated magnetically using a negative isolation approach, whereas the TEMRA cells were enriched by FACS.

The V and J genes are TRBV9 and TRBJ2-1; TRBD2 matches 10 bases. This clonotype originated in a human donor in good health. The source material was CD4+ T cells from PBMCs. For the CDR3, the DNA is TGTGCCAGCAGCGTAGCGGCCCCGGCTAGCGGGAGTGTCAATGAGCAGTTCTTC. Translation gives CASSVAAPASGSVNEQFF.